One sample yielded the 2 T cell receptor beta chains listed below, sequenced in a study of OX40 agonist ivuxolimab in advanced cancers. Clones were sequenced by immunoSEQ multiplex PCR, and TCRdb holds only the in-frame ones, with some missing. Of approximately 41,000 clones listed, more than 80% are singletons. The sequenced sample was CD4+ or CD8+ T cells sorted from blood, obtained in a trial of the OX40 agonist ivuxolimab. Source of these receptors: an adult with an advanced solid tumor such as melanoma, head and neck, liver or kidney cancer.

This clone was detected once. This chain joins TRBV2 and TRBJ2-1; D gene ambiguous. The germline V gene encodes CDR1 SNHLY and CDR2 FYNNEI. Trimming stripped 7 bases from V and 6 bases from J, with 13 bases between. This CDR3 region has 13 residues. The CDR3 sequence is CASKGRVGNEQFF. CDR3 bases: TGTGCCAGCAAAGGACGGGTGGGCAATGAGCAGTTCTTC.

Here the CDR3 DNA reads TGTGCCAGCAGCTTAGGAGGTGGGGATAACTATGGCTACACCTTC. This sequence encodes CASSLGGGDNYGYTF. This rearrangement joins TRBV11-2 to TRBJ1-2; D is ambiguous. Trimming stripped 1 base from V and 1 base from J, with 10 bases between. In germline, CDR1 is SGHAT, CDR2 FQNNGV. CDR3 length: 15 amino acids.